This paragraph covers one T cell receptor beta chain sequence. There are a few counts of this clonotype. This receptor's antigen is unknown. No base quality information exists; no much larger clone differs at one position. Sequencing was carried out with an Illumina NovaSeq 6000. TCR cDNA was made using 5'RACE template switching, a step that added a universal primer site and unique molecular identifiers. Priming for cDNA synthesis came from both the TCR alpha and TCR beta constant segments. Library amplification used two PCR steps, and the second PCR step added sample barcodes and sequencing adapters. Sequencing of libraries was performed on Illumina HiSeq 2500 (2x100 bp) or NovaSeq (2x150 bp). In the authors' own workflow: MIGEC handled demultiplexing of reads and collapsing into UMI consensus sequences, while MiXCR performed V(D)J alignment. Vaccine-responding clonotypes were defined with edgeR using replicate PBMC samples, requiring FDR below 0.01 and a log2 fold change above 5 up to day 15. CD4 or CD8 identity was assigned to each bulk clonotype according to whether the clonotype was present at higher abundance in the sequenced CD4 repertoire or the sequenced CD8 repertoire. TCRdb cleaned the public reads at Q25 with fastp, built clones with MiXCR and kept in-frame beta chains. Every CDR3 protein is listed once, alongside the most common genes and DNA of its rows. The V and J calls and clone size are TCRdb's, not the authors'. The sample data list 100,000 to 150,000 distinct CDR3 sequences, and roughly 9% of these were observed just once. Around 40% of the sample is in the top ten clones.

Read against the paper, the sample's treatment or condition label means: live attenuated yellow fever vaccine strain. A standard Ficoll-Paque protocol was used to isolate PBMCs from peripheral blood. CD4 and CD8 T-cell fractions were isolated with Dynabeads CD4 and CD8 positive selection kits. RNA was extracted with TriZol from bulk PBMCs, CD4 and CD8 fractions, and dextramer-positive and dextramer-negative fractions. This record comes from a study of T cells after yellow fever vaccination (dated by TCRdb to the late 2010s). For the wider study: The SMART-Seq v4 Ultra Low Input RNA kit was used to prepare libraries from fractions with low cell numbers. To track T-cell clones before and after primary and booster YFV17D yellow fever vaccination, bulk TCR alpha and beta repertoires were sequenced longitudinally. Two healthy male donors made up the cohort, one aged 18 to 29 years and the other aged 30 to 39 years. Blood samples were taken at several timepoints before and after primary and secondary immunization, and bulk PBMC replicates and cell subsets were isolated. The research as a whole found: A small fraction of clonotypes showed up in both the CD4 and CD8 compartments, probably as a result of convergent recombination. After the booster, most of the clones that had expanded following primary vaccination were detected again (around 97% of CD4 and 80% to 90% of CD8), which suggests that memory was broadly maintained. Computational filtering was needed because FACS-sorted repertoires could contain abundant contaminating clonotypes from the bulk population. The secondary T-cell response was found to be weaker but faster than the primary response, with a peak reached on day 5 rather than on day 15. Because only two donors were included in the study, the extent to which the findings can be generalized is limited.

CDR1 MGHRA and CDR2 YSYEKL are derived from the germline V gene. From cysteine to phenylalanine, the CDR3 is 14 amino acids long. Kept here is only the CDR3 DNA, which spans 42 bases and is read in frame from base 1. Trimming costs V 0 bases and J 6 bases, and their ends lie 10 bases apart. This sequence uses TRBV4-1 and TRBJ2-3, with the D gene too uncertain to name. The specimen comprised CD8+ T cells sorted from PBMCs, sampled on the day of the yellow fever booster vaccination. The receptor's source is a man aged 18 to 29 who received the YFV17D yellow fever vaccine. At the DNA level, the sequence is TGCGCCAGCAGCCAAGAGGAGATGTTGGATACGCAGTATTTT. Protein translation: CASSQEEMLDTQYF.